Listed below are T cell receptor beta chains from one sample, sequenced in a study of T cell clones after liver transplantation. Some clones are missing from TCRdb's copy, which holds only in-frame ones; the method was immunoSEQ multiplex PCR. The sample carries some 59,000 clones, around 70% recorded once. Sequences were derived from CD4+ T cells from blood, sampled at the 22-month timepoint. The receptor source for this set is a human patient who received a liver transplant. Some of the T cells might come from the graft donor. CDR3s include the opening cysteine and the closing phenylalanine or tryptophan. Fields, in order: J gene, V gene, clone size, D gene, CDR3 length, CDR3 protein, CDR3 DNA. D genes are given only for firm matches. Size tells how often a clone was seen (once, few, many) or the class of an expanded clone, and some rows leave it out.

TRBJ1-2 | TRBV11-2 | . | TRBD1 | 14 | CASSVDRGVGGYTF | TGTGCCAGCAGCGTGGACAGGGGAGTTGGTGGCTACACCTTC
TRBJ2-5 | TRBV29-1 | . | . | 14 | CSVEGRGREETQYF | TGCAGCGTTGAAGGTCGGGGCAGAGAAGAGACCCAGTACTTC
TRBJ1-6 | TRBV15 | few | . | 13 | CATSREGNSPLHF | TGTGCCACCAGCAGAGAGGGGAATTCACCCCTCCACTTT
TRBJ1-2 | TRBV28 | . | . | 14 | CASSSASLNYGYTF | TGTGCCAGCAGCTCCGCATCGTTGAACTATGGCTACACCTTC
TRBJ1-5 | TRBV19 | . | . | 14 | CASRLGRLNQPQHF | TGTGCCAGTAGGTTGGGGCGGCTCAATCAGCCCCAGCATTTT
TRBJ1-2 | TRBV29-1 | . | . | 13 | CSVLPGGDYGYTF | TGCAGCGTTCTTCCTGGGGGGGACTATGGCTACACCTTC
TRBJ2-7 | TRBV9 | . | . | 16 | CASSVGQGGLIHEQYF | TGTGCCAGCAGCGTAGGGCAGGGGGGTCTAATCCACGAGCAGTACTTC
TRBJ1-5 | TRBV9 | few | . | 15 | CASSVGAVSNQPQHF | TGTGCCAGCAGCGTTGGGGCGGTTAGCAATCAGCCCCAGCATTTT
TRBJ2-2 | TRBV19 | . | . | 15 | CASRGDPEGPGELFF | TGTGCCAGTAGAGGGGACCCAGAGGGGCCCGGGGAGCTGTTTTTT
TRBJ1-2 | TRBV29-1 | . | TRBD1 | 14 | CSAYRGGGVDGYTF | TGCAGCGCGTATAGGGGAGGGGGCGTTGATGGCTACACCTTC
TRBJ2-5 | TRBV14 | . | . | 14 | CASSQGSRGGTQYF | TGTGCCAGCAGCCAAGGTTCAAGGGGGGGGACCCAGTACTTC
TRBJ2-1 | TRBV11-2 | . | TRBD2 | 18 | CASSLDRASGGLTHEQFF | TGTGCCAGCAGCTTAGATCGGGCTAGCGGGGGGCTGACTCATGAGCAGTTCTTC
TRBJ1-6 | TRBV28 | . | TRBD1 | 16 | CASSQTPSGGNSPLHF | TGTGCCAGCAGCCAAACCCCCTCAGGGGGCAATTCACCCCTCCACTTT
TRBJ2-7 | TRBV5-1 | . | TRBD1 | 16 | CASSSLPTGGSYEQYF | TGCGCCAGCAGCTCGTTACCGACAGGGGGCTCCTACGAGCAGTACTTC
TRBJ1-1 | TRBV15 | . | . | 16 | CATSRAKAGANTEAFF | TGTGCCACCAGCAGAGCCAAGGCAGGGGCGAACACTGAAGCTTTCTTT
TRBJ1-1 | TRBV25-1 | . | . | 13 | CASSAGSTVQAFF | TGTGCCAGCAGTGCGGGGAGCACAGTCCAAGCTTTCTTT
TRBJ2-7 | TRBV27 | once | TRBD1 | 16 | CASSFRRPGQGIEQYF | TGTGCCAGCAGTTTTCGGCGACCCGGACAGGGGATCGAGCAGTACTTC
TRBJ2-3 | TRBV30 | once | TRBD1 | 14 | CACGDRAGTDTQYF | TGTGCCTGTGGGGACAGGGCGGGCACAGATACGCAGTATTTT
TRBJ2-3 | TRBV7-2 | . | TRBD1 | 14 | CASSSQGAGYTQYF | TGTGCCAGCAGCTCACAGGGGGCAGGGTATACGCAGTATTTT
TRBJ1-6 | TRBV11-2 | . | . | 18 | CASSLDRGSPPSYSPLHF | TGTGCCAGCAGCTTAGATCGGGGAAGCCCGCCCAGTTACTCACCCCTCCACTTT
TRBJ1-1 | TRBV13 | . | TRBD1 | 15 | CASSLGTGGNTEAFF | TGTGCCAGCAGCTTAGGGACAGGGGGAAACACTGAAGCTTTCTTT
TRBJ2-2 | TRBV19 | . | TRBD1 | 13 | CASSATGPGELFF | TGTGCCAGTAGTGCGACAGGGCCCGGGGAGCTGTTTTTT
TRBJ2-5 | TRBV5-1 | . | TRBD1 | 15 | CASSLQGAFQETQYF | TGCGCCAGCAGCTTGCAGGGGGCCTTCCAAGAGACCCAGTACTTC
TRBJ2-7 | TRBV9 | . | . | 14 | CASSDGQSSYEQYF | TGTGCCAGCAGCGACGGACAGAGCTCCTACGAGCAGTACTTC
TRBJ2-3 | TRBV4-2 | once | . | 14 | CASSQEPRGDTQYF | TGTGCCAGCAGCCAAGAACCGAGGGGAGATACGCAGTATTTT
TRBJ2-7 | TRBV19 | . | . | 14 | CASSIKQGDYEQYF | TGTGCCAGTAGTATAAAACAGGGCGACTACGAGCAGTACTTC
TRBJ1-3 | TRBV28 | few | . | 15 | CASSDPTASGNTIYF | TGTGCCAGCAGCGATCCGACAGCCTCTGGAAACACCATATATTTT
TRBJ2-2 | TRBV9 | . | TRBD1 | 16 | CASSPRQGAQTGELFF | TGTGCCAGCAGCCCCCGACAGGGGGCGCAGACCGGGGAGCTGTTTTTT
TRBJ2-3 | TRBV19 | once | . | 11 | CASGDRDTQYF | TGTGCCAGTGGCGACAGAGATACGCAGTATTTT
TRBJ1-1 | TRBV2 | once | . | 15 | CASSRGSTSGTEAFF | TGTGCCAGCAGCCGAGGGTCAACCTCGGGTACTGAAGCTTTCTTT
TRBJ2-7 | TRBV18 | once | . | 16 | CASSPEGLGSSYEQYF | TGTGCCAGCTCACCCGAGGGACTGGGCAGCTCCTACGAGCAGTACTTC
TRBJ1-2 | TRBV5-4 | . | TRBD1 | 13 | CASSLRQGGGYTF | TGTGCCAGCAGCTTGCGACAGGGGGGTGGCTACACCTTC
TRBJ2-3 | TRBV6-1 | . | . | 14 | CAGRGTGPTDTQYF | TGTGCCGGTCGGGGAACAGGGCCCACAGATACGCAGTATTTT
TRBJ2-5 | TRBV2 | . | TRBD2 | 14 | CASRVGLAEETQYF | TGTGCCAGCAGGGTGGGACTAGCCGAAGAGACCCAGTACTTC
TRBJ1-6 | TRBV28 | . | TRBD1 | 15 | CASSKTRGRNSPLHF | TGTGCCAGCAGCAAAACCAGGGGGAGGAATTCACCCCTCCACTTT
TRBJ2-1 | TRBV9 | . | TRBD2 | 15 | CASSVEAGVYNEQFF | TGTGCCAGCAGCGTAGAAGCGGGAGTCTACAATGAGCAGTTCTTC
TRBJ2-7 | TRBV4-2 | . | TRBD2 | 15 | CASSGRASGEYEQYF | TGTGCCAGCAGCGGCCGGGCTAGCGGGGAATACGAGCAGTACTTC
TRBJ1-1 | TRBV15 | once | TRBD1 | 14 | CATSSWDRGTEAFF | TGTGCCACCAGCAGTTGGGACAGAGGAACTGAAGCTTTCTTT
TRBJ2-5 | TRBV28 | . | TRBD2 | 13 | CASSLGGGKTQYF | TGTGCCAGCAGTTTAGGGGGAGGGAAGACCCAGTACTTC
TRBJ1-2 | TRBV10-3 | . | . | 18 | CAISEPATSVSLGYGYTF | TGTGCCATCAGTGAGCCCGCGACTTCCGTCTCGCTAGGGTATGGCTACACCTTC
TRBJ2-4 | TRBV28 | . | . | 16 | CASSLRQGLLKNIQYF | TGTGCCAGCAGTCTCCGACAGGGACTCCTCAAAAACATTCAGTACTTC
TRBJ1-1 | TRBV29-1 | few | TRBD1 | 16 | CSVVVIRGKQNTEAFF | TGCAGCGTTGTTGTGATCAGGGGGAAACAGAACACTGAAGCTTTCTTT
TRBJ2-7 | TRBV29-1 | . | . | 11 | CSVAESYEQYF | TGCAGCGTTGCAGAGAGCTACGAGCAGTACTTC
TRBJ2-1 | TRBV15 | few | . | 12 | CATSRVSEEQFF | TGTGCCACCAGCAGAGTGAGCGAGGAGCAGTTCTTC
TRBJ2-5 | TRBV27 | . | TRBD1 | 16 | CASSSRTGGYQETQYF | TGTGCCAGCAGTTCCCGGACAGGGGGTTACCAAGAGACCCAGTACTTC
TRBJ1-2 | TRBV4-2 | few | TRBD1 | 16 | CASSPRSQGGGYGYTF | TGTGCCAGCAGCCCAAGGTCCCAGGGGGGCGGCTATGGCTACACCTTC
TRBJ2-7 | TRBV25-1 | . | . | 13 | CASSAVLGAEQYF | TGTGCCAGCAGCGCGGTCCTCGGGGCCGAGCAGTACTTC
TRBJ1-2 | TRBV5-4 | few | . | 16 | CASSSPGPRQGYGYTF | TGTGCCAGCAGCTCGCCGGGACCTCGGCAGGGCTATGGCTACACCTTC
TRBJ2-7 | TRBV25-1 | . | . | 12 | CASSDMWNEQYF | TGTGCCAGCAGTGACATGTGGAACGAGCAGTACTTC
TRBJ2-6 | TRBV4-1 | . | . | 19 | CASSHALRRGGSGANVLTF | TGCGCCAGCAGCCACGCCCTGAGGAGGGGGGGCTCTGGGGCCAACGTCCTGACTTTC
TRBJ2-7 | TRBV7-2 | medium-sized | TRBD2 | 16 | CASSLVRSGRGNEQYF | TGTGCCAGCAGCTTAGTGAGGAGCGGGCGGGGGAACGAGCAGTACTTC
TRBJ1-5 | TRBV15 | . | . | 15 | CATSRDQAGRVAQHF | TGTGCCACCAGCAGAGATCAAGCGGGTAGGGTGGCCCAGCATTTT